This paragraph covers one T cell receptor (beta chain) sequence. Assignment of participants to cohorts was predicated upon participant-reported clinical history. This entry comes from a study of blood T cell repertoires in COVID-19. TCRdb's table, derived via immunoSEQ multiplex PCR, lists solely in-frame clones and lacks some. The profile shows around 250,000 clones, around 90% of them singletons. The source material was PBMCs or T cells enriched from blood (not recorded which). The clonotype originates from a man aged 35 to 55 who had been exposed to COVID-19.

CDR3 nucleotide sequence: TGTGCCAGTAGTATCAGGGGGGGACTAGCGGGACCCCTCTACGAGCAGTACTTC. Its translation is CASSIRGGLAGPLYEQYF. The rearrangement joins TRBV19 to TRBJ2-7; 13 nucleotides align to TRBD2. CDR1 LNHDA and CDR2 SQIVND come from the germline V gene (reference sequence). The J segment lost 3 bases and the V segment lost 3 bases, leaving 11 bases of the junction unmatched. The CDR3 spans 18 residues.